Below, 23 T cell receptor beta chains from the same sample are listed, as sequenced in a study of spatial heterogeneity in lung cancer. Time point reported: sample taken at primary tumor resection. Antigens of these TCRs are unknown. TCRdb fed the 5' RACE reads into MiXCR, producing one record per CDR3 protein. Among fewer than 30,000 distinct CDR3 sequences listed, around 6.9% were seen once. Broader study findings: Higher tumor mutation counts went along with higher counts of expanded intratumoral alpha and beta TCRs.

The sample consisted of lung tumor tissue, taken at surgery. These receptors came from a male donor with early-stage non-small cell lung cancer.

V gene TRBV4-1 combines with J gene TRBJ1-3, with D unresolved. Germline loops: CDR1 MGHRA, CDR2 YSYEKL. This CDR3 has 16 amino acids. Deletions cut 0 bases from V and 0 bases from J, with 9 bases between. CDR3 nucleotide sequence: TGCGCCAGCAGCCAAGAAATAACACCCTCTGGAAACACCATATATTTT. Its protein is CASSQEITPSGNTIYF.

This chain connects TRBV12-3 or TRBV12-4 to TRBJ1-5, with D possibly TRBD1 on 5 matching bases. The CDR3 contains 15 residues. V shed 2 bases and J shed 6 bases, with 14 bases lying between them. The CDR3 loop is CASSLSIRVGQPQHF. The CDR3 coding sequence is TGTGCCAGCAGTTTATCGATCAGGGTCGGTCAGCCCCAGCATTTT.

The table lists this clonotype with many counts. The genes are TRBV5-1 and TRBJ2-1; D call uncertain. The germline V and J ends were trimmed by 0 bases and 7 bases, with 5 bases remaining between them. CDR1 SGHRS and CDR2 YFSETQ come from the germline V gene. The CDR3 consists of 12 residues. The CDR3 nucleotides are TGCGCCAGCAGCTTGGCGGCTAATGAGCAGTTCTTC. Its protein is CASSLAANEQFF.

In its sample, this clonotype was seen many times. The V call is TRBV28, the J call TRBJ1-2, with 10 positions matching TRBD1. The CDR3 totals 16 residues. V shed 5 bases and J 6 bases; nucleotides not matched to a gene: 12. Germline V gene data show CDR1 as MDHEN and CDR2 as SYDVKM. CDR3 in amino acids: CASSLLRDRGSDGYTF. The CDR3 nucleotides are TGTGCCAGCAGTCTCCTCCGGGACAGGGGATCCGATGGCTACACCTTC.

This clonotype was counted many times. The chain has TRBV9 and TRBJ2-2, with TRBD2 as a possible D gene (7 bases). CDR1 is SGDLS, CDR2 YYNGEE, per germline. The CDR3 is 15 residues long. V was trimmed by 0 bases and J by 7 bases, leaving 13 bases between them. CDR3 in amino acids: CASSVDRGARGELFF. DNA of the CDR3: TGTGCCAGCAGCGTAGACCGGGGGGCTCGCGGGGAGCTGTTTTTT.

The table lists this clonotype with many counts. CDR3 loop: CATKGTGVTYEQYF. The CDR3 DNA sequence: TGTGCCACCAAAGGGACAGGGGTGACCTACGAGCAGTACTTC. V usage is TRBV2 and J usage is TRBJ2-7; 10 bases agree with TRBD1. Germline lookup yields CDR1 SNHLY and CDR2 FYNNEI. Germline trimming cut 10 bases from V and 2 bases from J; bases unmatched to any gene: 8. The CDR3 loop spans 14 amino acids.

The chain uses TRBV7-8 and TRBJ1-5; a weak D match, TRBD1 (5 bases). CDR3 size: 14 residues. CDR1 and CDR2 from the germline V gene are SGHVS and FQNEAQ. V shed 1 base and J shed 7 bases, with 11 bases lying between them. In DNA, the CDR3 is TGTGCCAGCAGCTTAGAGGGGTATCGGCAGCCCCAGCATTTT. This codes for CASSLEGYRQPQHF.

This clonotype showed up many times. The V and J genes are TRBV7-9 and TRBJ1-4; no firm D call. Gene TRBJ2-2 matches the end of the DNA better, so the J call may be wrong. Germline V gene lookup returns CDR1 SEHNR and CDR2 FQNEAQ (reference sequence). This CDR3 region has 12 residues. The CDR3 here is CASSLENRELFF. CDR3 nucleotides: TGTGCCAGCAGCTTAGAGAACAGGGAGCTGTTTTTT.

Many counts were recorded for this clonotype. V usage is TRBV4-3 and J usage is TRBJ2-3; a possible D gene is TRBD2 (7 bases). V was pared by 0 bases and J by 5 bases, with 15 bases between. This CDR3 is 16 amino acids long. Germline loops: CDR1 LGHNA, CDR2 YSLEER. In DNA form, the CDR3 reads TGCGCCAGCAGCCAAGAGGTGGGGGGGGCGGAAGATACGCAGTATTTT. Its translation: CASSQEVGGAEDTQYF.

This clonotype appeared a few times. The chain has TRBV11-2 and TRBJ2-1, with TRBD2 identical over 8 bases. The germline V gene encodes CDR1 SGHAT and CDR2 FQNNGV. The CDR3 has 16 amino acids. V dropped 5 bases and J dropped 2; count of bases not matched to a gene: 8. CDR3 in DNA: TGTGCCAGCAGCCCGTGGGTAGCGGGGACCTACAATGAGCAGTTCTTC. Amino acids: CASSPWVAGTYNEQFF.

This clonotype has at least ten counts. The chain recombines TRBV7-2 with TRBJ1-3; D remains unclear. The CDR3 spans 15 residues. Trimming stripped 2 bases from V and 2 bases from J, with 10 bases between. Looked up from germline, CDR1 is SGHTA and CDR2 is FQGNSA. The CDR3: CASSLQSGPGNTIYF. CDR3 coding DNA: TGTGCCAGCAGCTTACAAAGCGGGCCTGGAAACACCATATATTTT.

The sample holds many counts of this clonotype. The V gene is TRBV18, the J gene TRBJ2-1; D call uncertain. The germline V gene encodes CDR1 KGHSH and CDR2 LQKENI. The CDR3 loop spans 16 amino acids. V lost 2 bases, J lost 6 bases, and 17 bases lay in between. The CDR3 nucleotides read TGTGCCAGCTCACCAGAGGTCCCGGCCGTGGGCAATGAGCAGTTCTTC. It yields the protein CASSPEVPAVGNEQFF.

This clonotype appeared many times. The chain couples TRBV6-1 to TRBJ1-4; 12 bases are a match to TRBD1. The germline V gene encodes CDR1 MNHNS and CDR2 SASEGT. J was trimmed by 4 bases and V by 6 bases; bases with no gene match: 9. The length of the CDR3 is 17 residues. The chain's CDR3 is CASSRDRGRVLNEKLFF. The CDR3 coding sequence is TGTGCCAGCAGCCGGGACAGGGGGCGAGTTCTTAATGAAAAACTGTTTTTT.

This clonotype was observed many times. The chain employs TRBV12-3 or TRBV12-4 and TRBJ1-2; no reliable D call. The CDR3 has 14 amino acids. Trimming stripped 1 base from V and 10 bases from J, with 16 bases between. This CDR3 is CASSLGQWLMDYTF. CDR3 nucleotides: TGTGCCAGCAGTTTAGGGCAGTGGCTCATGGACTACACCTTC.

In the case of this clonotype: This may stem from a read error, because a much larger clone lies one nucleotide away. The gene calls are TRBV5-1 and TRBJ1-2; no firm D call. The CDR3 has 16 amino acids. Germline CDR1 and CDR2: SGHRS and YFSETQ. CDR3 in DNA: TGCGCCAGCAGCTTGTGGCCGGGCGACACGTACTATGGCTACTCCTTC. Its translation: CASSLWPGDTYYGYSF.

There are many counts of this clonotype. V and J are TRBV7-9 and TRBJ1-4, with no clear D. Germline V lookup: CDR1 SEHNR, CDR2 FQNEAQ (reference sequence). V was trimmed by 0 bases and J by 0 bases, leaving 11 bases between them. This CDR3 is 17 amino acids long. CDR3 sequence (DNA): TGTGCCAGCAGCTTAGCTTTTAAGGGTGCAACTAATGAAAAACTGTTTTTT. Translated, it gives CASSLAFKGATNEKLFF.

This clonotype has ten or more counts. The CDR3, as DNA: TGTGCCATCAGTGATCGGGACAGGGGTGGCACCGGGGAGCTGTTTTTT. It codes for CAISDRDRGGTGELFF. The J gene is TRBJ2-2, the V gene TRBV10-3; 10 nucleotides line up with TRBD1. Germline CDR1 ENHRY, CDR2 SYGVKD. Trimming removed 3 bases from V and 4 bases from J; junction bases left unmatched: 5. The CDR3 extends over 16 amino acids.

This clonotype was counted between two and nine times. The chain uses TRBV6-1 and TRBJ1-6; D gene ambiguous. V was shortened by 5 bases and J by 7 bases, with 12 bases between the two germline ends. Per germline, CDR1 MNHNS and CDR2 SASEGT. The CDR3 spans 14 residues. In DNA, the CDR3 is TGTGCCAGCAGTCTCGGTATTGGAAATTCACCCCTCCACTTT. Its protein is CASSLGIGNSPLHF.

This clonotype was seen repeatedly, ten times or more. The chain combines TRBV11-2 with TRBJ2-3; no firm D call. The germline V and J ends were trimmed by 1 base and 6 bases, with 11 bases remaining between them. CDR3 length: 14 amino acids. CDR1 is SGHAT and CDR2 is FQNNGV in the germline V gene. The CDR3 DNA follows: TGTGCCAGCAGCTTAGGTCCCCGGGCTGATACGCAGTATTTT. This gives the protein CASSLGPRADTQYF.

This clonotype has ten or more counts. The rearrangement joins TRBV7-2 to TRBJ2-5; D is unclear. The CDR3 consists of 14 residues. Germline lookup yields CDR1 SGHTA and CDR2 FQGNSA. V gave up 1 base and J gave up 5 bases, with 11 bases separating them. The CDR3 bases are TGTGCCAGCAGCTTAGAGGTGTTAGTGGAGACCCAGTACTTC. It encodes CASSLEVLVETQYF.

The sample holds many counts of this clonotype. The genes are TRBV4-2 and TRBJ2-7; 8 positions agree with TRBD1. Germline V gene lookup returns CDR1 LGHNA and CDR2 YNFKEQ. Trimming removed 1 base from V and 4 bases from J; junction bases left unmatched: 18. The CDR3 contains 19 residues. This CDR3 reads CASSQGTREGTGYSYEQYF. CDR3 DNA: TGTGCCAGCAGCCAAGGCACCAGAGAAGGGACAGGTTATTCATACGAGCAGTACTTC.

This clonotype was counted ten times or more. The chain has TRBV20-1 and TRBJ1-6, with no clear D. The germline gives CDR1 DFQATT, CDR2 SNEGSKA (reference sequence). The CDR3 runs 16 residues. The V and J ends lost 6 bases and 2 bases respectively, with 17 bases between them. CDR3 in amino acids: CSAIERIEAYNSPLHF. CDR3 in DNA: TGCAGTGCCATAGAAAGGATCGAAGCCTATAATTCACCCCTCCACTTT.

The chain has TRBV3-1 and TRBJ2-2; the D is unclear. Trimming cost V 2 bases and J 2 bases, with 0 bases left between them. Germline V lookup: CDR1 LGHDT, CDR2 YNNKEL (reference sequence). The CDR3 is 12 amino acids. As DNA, the CDR3 is TGTGCCAGCAGCCAAAACACCGGGGAGCTGTTTTTT. Amino acid sequence: CASSQNTGELFF.